This entry features one TCR beta chain sequence. Its specific antigen is unknown. Within one base of it there is no much larger clone, and no base qualities were kept. The sample originates from a study of blood T cell repertoires in COVID-19 (dated by TCRdb to between 2020 and 2021). With respect to the entire study: Samples covering the acute and convalescent phases of COVID-19 were provided by collaborators in the United States, Italy and Spain. The material from the prospective study consisted of cDNA or gDNA derived from T cells, B-cell-depleted T cells, or PBMCs. The dataset comprised deeply sampled blood TCRbeta repertoires from subjects exposed to, actively infected with, or recovered from COVID-19. A freely available public database, intended as a resource for researchers studying the immune response to SARS-CoV-2, is where the repertoires were released. The samples were drawn from the first 160 participants of the ongoing ImmuneRACE study and from 950 to 1,500 subjects provided by 6 global collaborators. A de-identified subject ID, COVID-19 status, age in years and sex were almost always included in the sample metadata. Where available, HLA class I and class II types were taken from metadata supplied by the sample provider and were not determined by assay-based typing.

TCRbeta CDR3 regions were amplified from genomic DNA using the immunoSEQ Assay, a bias-controlled multiplex PCR. The study's own analysis went as follows. The number of nucleated cells in each sample was estimated from the amplification of reference gene primers within the assay. To quantify the absolute abundance of each unique TCRbeta CDR3 rearrangement, sequence reads were collapsed and filtered. Productive Simpson clonality was computed per sample as the square root of Simpson's diversity index over productive rearrangements. TCRdb's version of the immuneACCESS table is confined to in-frame rearrangements and falls short of the full clone set. An unresolved V gene accounts for under half of the shortfall where checked; the remainder is of unknown origin. The DNA gave D and trimming, while V, J and clone size come from that table. This sample gives about 330,000 clones in total; roughly 82% of them show up just once. Around 1.5% of the sample lies in the top ten.

Collaborating institutions collected whole blood in K2EDTA tubes following their own protocols. Collaborator samples were shipped for TCRbeta analysis as frozen whole blood, isolated PBMCs, or DNA extracted from either sample type. On the study overall, not on this receptor specifically: The amount of clinical and demographic metadata varied by source and participant and was provided uncurated.

The receptor was isolated from a woman between 45 and 65 years old with acute or convalescent COVID-19. Sequenced sample: peripheral blood.

The CDR3 has the sequence CASSQDIERAEAFF. Read as DNA, the sequence is TGTGCCAGCAGCCAAGATATAGAGAGGGCTGAAGCTTTCTTT. Recombination joined TRBV14 with TRBJ1-1; the D gene cannot be resolved reliably. Relative to germline, V is 0 bases shorter and J is 6 bases shorter, with 11 bases between their ends. Its CDR3 holds 14 amino acids, cysteine through phenylalanine. The read is trimmed to its CDR3 DNA, 42 bases read in frame from base 1. CDR1 and CDR2 are drawn from the germline V gene: SGHDN, FVKESK.